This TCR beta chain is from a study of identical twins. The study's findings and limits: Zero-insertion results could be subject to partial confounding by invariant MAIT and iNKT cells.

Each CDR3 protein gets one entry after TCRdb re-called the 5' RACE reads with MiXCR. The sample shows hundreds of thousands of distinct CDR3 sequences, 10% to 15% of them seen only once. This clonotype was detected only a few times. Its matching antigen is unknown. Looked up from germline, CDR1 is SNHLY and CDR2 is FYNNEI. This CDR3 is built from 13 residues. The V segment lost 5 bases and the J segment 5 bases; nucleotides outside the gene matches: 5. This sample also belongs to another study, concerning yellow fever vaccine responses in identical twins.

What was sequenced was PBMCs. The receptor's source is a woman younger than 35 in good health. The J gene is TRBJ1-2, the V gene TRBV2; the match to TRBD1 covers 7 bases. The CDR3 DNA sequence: TGTGCCAGCAGTATACAGGGGAATTATGGCTACACCTTC. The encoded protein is CASSIQGNYGYTF. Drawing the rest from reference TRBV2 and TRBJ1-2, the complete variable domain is EPEVTQTPSHQVTQMGQEVILRCVPISNHLYFYWYRQILGQKVEFLVSFYNNEISEKSEIFDDQFSVERPDGSNFTLKIRSTKLEDSAMYFCASSIQGNYGYTFGSGTRLTVV.